The 22 T cell receptor beta chains below were found in one sample sequenced in a study of brain T cells in children with intractable seizures. The table came from immunoSEQ multiplex PCR; TCRdb's copy has only in-frame clones and leaves some out. Of tens of thousands of clones in the sample, about 90% were seen once. The sequencing here drew on peripheral blood, taken at surgery. All receptors come from a girl aged 2-10 years with Rasmussen encephalitis and intractable seizures.

The chain is built from TRBV5-5 and TRBJ2-3, with 7 bases matching TRBD2. With 0 bases clipped from V and 2 bases from J, the junction kept 6 bases outside the gene matches. Germline V gene sequence: CDR1 SGHKS, CDR2 YYEKEE (reference sequence). This CDR3 comprises 16 residues. The CDR3, as DNA: TGTGCCAGCAGCTTGGCGGGCGGGGGAACCACAGATACGCAGTATTTT. Protein product: CASSLAGGGTTDTQYF.

This chain connects TRBV18 to TRBJ2-1; 9 nucleotides align to TRBD1. The V gene end was trimmed by 3 bases and the J gene end by 0 bases; junction bases not matched to a gene: 3. Germline V gene sequence: CDR1 KGHSH, CDR2 LQKENI. There are 16 residues in the CDR3. The chain's CDR3 is CASSPGTGSSYNEQFF. CDR3 in DNA: TGTGCCAGCTCACCCGGGACAGGGAGCTCCTACAATGAGCAGTTCTTC.

DNA of the CDR3: TGTGCCAGCAGCTTACTGGCGGGAGAAGCTTTCTTT. Protein: CASSLLAGEAFF. The chain is built from TRBV11-3 and TRBJ1-1; D gene ambiguous. V was shortened by 2 bases and J by 8 bases, with 9 bases between the two germline ends. Looked up from germline, CDR1 is SGHNT and CDR2 is YENEEA. The CDR3 is 12 amino acids.

CDR3 coding DNA: TGTGCCAGCAGCCCTGTGGGCGCAGGGCAGTACTTC. Its protein is CASSPVGAGQYF. The rearrangement joins TRBV11-2 to TRBJ2-7; D call uncertain. Trimming took 5 bases from V and 9 from J, leaving 14 bases between them. Germline values: CDR1 SGHAT, CDR2 FQNNGV. This CDR3 has 12 amino acids.

The genes are TRBV6-5 and TRBJ2-2, with 10 bases that match TRBD1. The CDR3 contains 14 residues. Germline CDR1 MNHEY, CDR2 SVGAGI. J gave up 6 bases and V 5 bases, and 3 bases lay outside the gene matches. As DNA, the CDR3 is TGTGCCAGCAGTCAGGACAGGGGGGCCGGGGAGCTGTTTTTT. It encodes CASSQDRGAGELFF.

As DNA, the CDR3 is TGTGCCAGCAGCTTAAGACGGGGCGCTGAAGCTTTCTTT. As protein: CASSLRRGAEAFF. The chain combines TRBV11-1 with TRBJ1-1; weak D call: TRBD1 (5 bases). V was cut by 2 bases and J by 6 bases, with 10 bases left in between. CDR3 size: 13 residues. The germline gives CDR1 SGHAT, CDR2 FQDESV (reference sequence).

This clone was seen only once. V and J are TRBV3-1 (or the pseudogene TRBV3-2) and TRBJ1-2; D might be TRBD1 (5 bases). V gave up 1 base and J gave up 7 bases, with 13 bases separating them. The germline V gene has CDR1 LGHDT and CDR2 YNNKEL (reference sequence). This CDR3 spans 14 amino acids. As DNA, the CDR3 is TGTGCCAGCAGCCAAGTTGAAGGGGCGCGTGGCTACACCTTC. This gives the protein CASSQVEGARGYTF.

The chain's CDR3 is CAWSKGNQPQHF. CDR3 in DNA: TGTGCCTGGAGTAAGGGAAATCAGCCCCAGCATTTT. The chain employs TRBV30 and TRBJ1-5; D gene unclear. The CDR3 is made up of 12 amino acids. Trimming removed 2 bases at V and 4 bases at J, with 6 bases between. The germline gives CDR1 GTSNPN, CDR2 SVGIG (reference sequence). The variable domain in full, completed from reference TRBV30 and TRBJ1-5, reads SQTIHQWPATLVQPVGSPLSLECTVEGTSNPNLYWYRQAAGRGLQLLFYSVGIGQISSEVPQNLSASRPQDRQFILSSKKLLLSDSGFYLCAWSKGNQPQHFGDGTRLSIL.

V usage is TRBV6-5 and J usage is TRBJ1-3; tentative D call: TRBD1 (5 bases). This CDR3 is built from 13 residues. Germline assignment: CDR1 MNHEY and CDR2 SVGAGI. V lost 6 bases, J lost 0 bases, and 6 bases lay in between. The CDR3 region has the DNA TGTGCCAGCAGCGGGGGCTCTGGAAACACCATATATTTT. This encodes CASSGGSGNTIYF.

The gene calls are TRBV7-2 and TRBJ1-2, with 7 positions matching TRBD1. The CDR3 runs to 14 residues. V lost 3 bases and J lost 2; bases outside the gene matches: 3. Germline V lookup: CDR1 SGHTA, CDR2 FQGNSA. Written as DNA, the CDR3 is TGTGCCAGCAGCTTTGGGACAGCGAACTATGGCTACACCTTC. This gives the protein CASSFGTANYGYTF.

The CDR3 sequence is CASSNTGGYGYTF. The CDR3 DNA sequence: TGTGCCAGCTCAAATACAGGGGGATATGGCTACACCTTC. The chain has TRBV18 and TRBJ1-2; 8 nucleotides match TRBD1. The CDR3 length is 13 residues. V was pared by 5 bases and J by 5 bases, with 4 bases of the junction left unmatched. Germline V gene lookup returns CDR1 KGHSH and CDR2 LQKENI.

This clone was counted once. J is TRBJ1-2 and V is TRBV6-5; TRBD1 might be the D (5 bases). The germline V gene has CDR1 MNHEY and CDR2 SVGAGI. The CDR3 covers 14 residues. Trimming pared 5 bases from V and 2 bases from J, leaving 12 bases between. The CDR3 DNA follows: TGTGCCAGCAGTCTTCTGGGGGTAAACTATGGCTACACCTTC. Amino acid sequence: CASSLLGVNYGYTF.

Here the CDR3 DNA reads TGTGCCAGTAGTATACCTGGGGCCAACGTCCTGACTTTC. Its protein product is CASSIPGANVLTF. This sequence joins TRBV19 and TRBJ2-6, with D uncertain. Germline-derived CDR1 and CDR2 are LNHDA and SQIVND (reference sequence). Deletions cut 2 bases from V and 2 bases from J, with 1 base between. The CDR3 is 13 amino acids.

This clone was seen a few times. J is TRBJ1-2 and V is TRBV30; D ambiguous. CDR1 and CDR2 (germline): GTSNPN, SVGIG (reference sequence). The V end lost 2 bases, the J end lost 0 bases, and 10 bases lay between the germline ends. CDR3 length: 14 amino acids. CDR3 bases: TGTGCCTGGAGTCTCGAGGTCCCTAACTATGGCTACACCTTC. The encoded protein is CAWSLEVPNYGYTF.

A note on this clone: Its ends do not fully match the called genes, so a read error is possible. This sequence joins TRBV6-5 and TRBJ2-3; 11 nucleotides match TRBD1. Per germline, CDR1 MNHEY and CDR2 SVGAGI. This CDR3 is 14 amino acids long. In DNA, the CDR3 is TGTGCCGGCAGAAAGGACAGGGGGCCGGATACGCAGTATTTT. Its translation is CAGRKDRGPDTQYF.

The rearrangement joins TRBV30 to TRBJ1-2, with 7 bases fitting TRBD1. The CDR3 length is 13 residues. The germline V gene encodes CDR1 GTSNPN and CDR2 SVGIG (reference sequence). V gave up 0 bases and J gave up 8 bases; unmatched junction bases: 6. In DNA, the CDR3 is TGTGCCTGGAGTGTGGACAGGTCCATCGGCTACACCTTC. Residues: CAWSVDRSIGYTF.

The sample holds one count of this clone. The V and J genes are TRBV5-8 and TRBJ2-2; possibly TRBD1 for D (6 bases). The CDR3 is 12 amino acids. Trimming took 4 bases from V and 8 from J, leaving 9 bases between them. Germline CDR1 SGHTS, CDR2 YDEGEE. The CDR3 protein is CASSTGQGELFF. The CDR3 region has the DNA TGTGCCAGCAGCACCGGACAGGGGGAGCTGTTTTTT.

This clone was seen only a few times. This chain connects TRBV19 to TRBJ1-5; D unclear. The CDR3 sequence is 17 residues long. Per the germline V gene, CDR1 is LNHDA and CDR2 is SQIVND (reference sequence). Trimming pared 5 bases from V and 0 bases from J, leaving 17 bases between. CDR3: CASSPQLGGISNQPQHF. Written as DNA, the CDR3 is TGTGCCAGTAGTCCCCAACTGGGAGGCATTAGCAATCAGCCCCAGCATTTT.

A note on this clone: The germline gene is not matched at one end of the junction; a read error may be the cause. The chain links TRBV7-7 to TRBJ2-7; 7 nucleotides agree with TRBD2. The CDR3 is made up of 13 amino acids. The V gene's germline CDR1 is SSHAT and CDR2 FNYEAQ (reference sequence). The CDR3 loop reads CASSLAWGGEQYF. The CDR3 nucleotides read TGTGCTAGCAGCTTAGCGTGGGGGGGCGAGCAGTACTTC.

The CDR3 loop is CASSSLAGETQYF. CDR3 DNA: TGTGCCAGCAGTTCCCTGGCGGGGGAGACCCAGTACTTC. The chain employs TRBV28 and TRBJ2-5; maybe TRBD2 (6 bases). The germline V and J ends were trimmed by 4 bases and 5 bases, with 11 bases remaining between them. The CDR3 is 13 amino acids. The germline V gene has CDR1 MDHEN and CDR2 SYDVKM.

V gene TRBV10-3 combines with J gene TRBJ1-1, with unresolved D. The germline gives CDR1 ENHRY, CDR2 SYGVKD. V lost 0 bases, J lost 1 base, and 3 bases lay in between. This CDR3 comprises 13 residues. For the CDR3, the DNA is TGTGCCATCAGTGAGTCGAGGAACACTGAAGCTTTCTTT. Translating gives CAISESRNTEAFF.

The CDR3 loop reads CASSIEGTGTEAFF. CDR3 DNA: TGTGCCAGTAGTATCGAGGGGACAGGGACCGAAGCTTTCTTT. The chain carries TRBV19 and TRBJ1-1; 9 positions match TRBD1. The CDR3 has 14 residues. Germline lookup yields CDR1 LNHDA and CDR2 SQIVND (reference sequence). After removal of 3 bases from V and 8 bases from J, the junction contained 7 bases not matched to a gene.